The 5 T cell receptor beta chains below were found in one sample sequenced in a study of persistence of HIV-infected CD4 T cells. For these receptors, no antigen is known. This nonspecific control used anti-CD3/anti-CD28 bead stimulation of CD4+ T cells. Sorting of responding CD4+ T cells relied on upregulated CD40 ligand together with CD69. The libraries were made with immunoSEQ version 4 in survey mode. Libraries were prepared by immunoSEQ multiplex PCR; TCRdb keeps only in-frame clonotypes and omits some of them. The sample consists of roughly 41,000 clones, about 87% of them appearing once. The sample here was CD4+ T cells sorted from PBMCs after roughly 20-hour stimulation, taken from a patient who received antiretroviral therapy. The receptor source for this set is an adult man with HIV who was CMV-seropositive.

This chain links TRBV5-1 with TRBJ2-3; 15 bases map to TRBD2. J gave up 6 bases and V 4 bases, and 6 bases lay outside the gene matches. This CDR3 region has 16 residues. Germline CDR1 and CDR2: SGHRS and YFSETQ. The CDR3 reads CASSPGLAGGPDTQYF. Written as DNA, the CDR3 is TGCGCCAGCAGCCCAGGACTAGCGGGAGGGCCGGATACGCAGTATTTT. Looking up the rest from reference TRBV5-1 and TRBJ2-3 gives the full variable domain: KAGVTQTPRYLIKTRGQQVTLSCSPISGHRSVSWYQQTPGQGLQFLFEYFSETQRNKGNFPGRFSGRQFSNSRSEMNVSTLELGDSALYLCASSPGLAGGPDTQYFGPGTRLTVL.

The gene calls are TRBV10-1 and TRBJ2-7; TRBD1 matches 8 bases. The J segment lost 6 bases and the V segment lost 3 bases, leaving 4 bases of the junction unmatched. CDR1 WNHNN and CDR2 SYGVQD come from the germline V gene (reference sequence). The CDR3 consists of 13 residues. The CDR3 DNA is TGCGCCAGCAGTGAACAGGGGGTAGGCGAGCAGTACTTC. As protein: CASSEQGVGEQYF.

This rearrangement joins TRBV6-4 to TRBJ2-3, with a weak D call TRBD2 (6 bases). Trimming stripped 10 bases from V and 0 bases from J, with 20 bases between. Germline V lookup: CDR1 MRHNA, CDR2 SNTAGT. CDR3 size: 16 residues. The CDR3 loop reads CANPIEAGASTDTQYF. As DNA, the CDR3 is TGTGCCAACCCCATAGAAGCGGGTGCTAGCACAGATACGCAGTATTTT.

CDR3 nucleotide sequence: TGTGCCAGCAGCGTATCCCGGGGACGGGACTGGGAGACCCAGTACTTC. It specifies CASSVSRGRDWETQYF. This chain uses TRBV9 with TRBJ2-5; possible D gene TRBD2, 6 bases. Germline values: CDR1 SGDLS, CDR2 YYNGEE. V gave up 1 base and J gave up 5 bases, with 18 bases separating them. CDR3 length: 16 amino acids.

The rearrangement uses TRBV29-1 and TRBJ2-7; TRBD2 aligns across 15 bases. The CDR3 has 13 amino acids. V lost 5 bases and J lost 7; bases outside the gene matches: 3. CDR1 and CDR2 (germline): SQVTM, ANQGSEA. CDR3 in amino acids: CSVRTSGRGEQYF. The CDR3 DNA is TGCAGCGTTCGGACTAGCGGGAGGGGGGAGCAGTACTTC.